These T cell receptor beta chains were read from a single sample in a study of blood T cell repertoires in COVID-19. Sequencing used immunoSEQ multiplex PCR; TCRdb keeps in-frame clones, though not all of them. The sample holds 55,000 or so clones, over 60% seen once. The sample consisted of peripheral blood. The receptors stem from a young man with COVID-19, enrolled during active disease. The CDR3 runs from the conserved cysteine through the conserved F or W. D genes are given only for firm matches. Part of the rows lack a size; the others show once, few, many or a class for expanded clones.

clone_size	v_call	d_call	j_call	cdr3_aa	cdr3_nt
.	TRBV27	.	TRBJ1-1	CASSPWAGAIGYTEAFF	TGTGCCAGCAGTCCTTGGGCAGGGGCGATCGGGTACACTGAAGCTTTCTTT
.	TRBV27	TRBD2	TRBJ2-7	CASSYGTSGRQISYEQYF	TGTGCCAGCAGTTACGGGACTAGCGGGAGGCAAATTTCCTACGAGCAGTACTTC
.	TRBV5-5	.	TRBJ2-2	CASSPTGTPYTGELFF	TGTGCCAGCAGCCCCACCGGGACTCCTTACACCGGGGAGCTGTTTTTT
.	TRBV30	.	TRBJ1-2	CAWAQGGYGYTF	TGTGCCTGGGCCCAGGGAGGCTATGGCTACACCTTC
.	TRBV28	.	TRBJ2-7	CASSLSGRYEQYF	TGTGCCAGCAGTTTATCAGGGCGCTACGAGCAGTACTTC
.	TRBV4-1	TRBD2	TRBJ2-7	CASSQDRQLGLAGPSYEQYF	TGCGCCAGCAGCCAAGATCGACAACTGGGACTAGCGGGTCCCTCCTACGAGCAGTACTTC
.	TRBV5-5	.	TRBJ2-3	CASTHSSSSTDTQYF	TGTGCCAGCACCCACAGTTCTTCTAGCACAGATACGCAGTATTTT
.	TRBV9	TRBD2	TRBJ2-3	CASSGQREGVPDTQYF	TGTGCCAGCAGCGGCCAGCGGGAGGGTGTGCCGGATACGCAGTATTTT
.	TRBV19	.	TRBJ2-7	CASSTQGMGEQYF	TGTGCCAGTAGCACACAGGGAATGGGAGAGCAGTACTTC
.	TRBV11-2	TRBD2	TRBJ2-5	CASSHQREWVETQYF	TGTGCCAGCAGCCATCAGCGGGAATGGGTAGAGACCCAGTACTTC
.	TRBV10-3	TRBD1	TRBJ1-2	CAISEMSRGLSGYTF	TGTGCCATCAGTGAGATGTCGAGGGGGCTCTCTGGCTACACCTTC
.	TRBV27	TRBD2	TRBJ2-7	CASSITTSGELEQYF	TGTGCCAGCAGTATCACGACTAGCGGAGAGTTGGAGCAGTACTTC
.	TRBV28	.	TRBJ1-1	CASSFVRRTEAFF	TGTGCCAGCAGTTTTGTTAGAAGGACAGAAGCTTTCTTT
.	TRBV11-2	TRBD2	TRBJ2-5	CASSLDGLAGFEETQYF	TGTGCCAGCAGCTTAGATGGACTAGCGGGGTTTGAAGAGACCCAGTACTTC
.	TRBV6-2/TRBV6-3	.	TRBJ1-1	CASSLFGIGGYTEAFF	TGTGCCAGCAGTCTCTTTGGGATTGGAGGTTACACTGAAGCTTTCTTT
.	TRBV7-8	TRBD2	TRBJ2-1	CASLRLAGVEYNEQFF	TGTGCCAGCCTACGACTAGCGGGAGTCGAGTACAATGAGCAGTTCTTC
few	TRBV19	.	TRBJ2-2	CASSLRAGTNTGELFF	TGTGCCAGTAGTTTACGAGCGGGCACGAACACCGGGGAGCTGTTTTTT
.	TRBV7-9	TRBD2	TRBJ2-5	CASSAGLAGAETQYF	TGTGCCAGCAGCGCGGGACTAGCGGGAGCCGAGACCCAGTACTTC
few	TRBV30	.	TRBJ1-1	CAWSPGLVTFF	TGTGCCTGGAGTCCAGGGTTGGTAACTTTCTTT
once	TRBV3-1/TRBV3-2	.	TRBJ2-5	CASSQEPGGSSETQYF	TGTGCCAGCAGCCAAGAACCAGGAGGGAGTAGTGAGACCCAGTACTTC
.	TRBV7-3	.	TRBJ2-7	CASSLGLGSSYEQYF	TGTGCCAGCAGCTTAGGGTTGGGCAGCTCATACGAGCAGTACTTC
.	TRBV19	TRBD1	TRBJ1-1	CASNIRQGSAEAFF	TGTGCCAGTAATATCAGACAGGGGAGCGCTGAAGCTTTCTTT
.	TRBV7-6	TRBD1	TRBJ1-1	CASSPRQGRNTEAFF	TGTGCCAGCAGCCCCCGACAGGGGAGGAACACTGAAGCTTTCTTT
.	TRBV12-5	.	TRBJ1-5	CASGLGRAGNQPQHF	TGTGCTAGTGGTTTGGGCAGGGCCGGCAATCAGCCCCAGCATTTT
.	TRBV3-1/TRBV3-2	.	TRBJ1-6	CASSPRGRGRYNSPLHF	TGTGCCAGCAGCCCAAGGGGTAGGGGTCGGTATAATTCACCCCTCCACTTT
.	TRBV10-3	TRBD2	TRBJ2-1	CAISLAGGSYNEQFF	TGTGCCATCAGTTTAGCGGGGGGTTCGTACAATGAGCAGTTCTTC
.	TRBV5-1	.	TRBJ1-2	CASSLAGGGYGYTF	TGCGCCAGCAGCCTGGCGGGGGGGGGCTATGGCTACACCTTC
.	TRBV19	TRBD1	TRBJ1-6	CASRPPGTGYNSPLHF	TGTGCCAGTAGACCGCCGGGGACAGGCTATAATTCACCCCTCCACTTT
once	TRBV11-3	TRBD2	TRBJ2-4	CASSPSRGGGIAKNIQYF	TGTGCCAGCAGCCCCTCAAGGGGCGGGGGGATAGCCAAAAACATTCAGTACTTC
.	TRBV2	.	TRBJ1-1	CASSGQLNTEAFF	TGTGCCAGCAGTGGACAGCTTAACACTGAAGCTTTCTTT
.	TRBV6-1	.	TRBJ1-2	CASSDRGFYGYTF	TGTGCCAGCAGTGACAGGGGATTCTATGGCTACACCTTC
.	TRBV6-1	TRBD2	TRBJ2-2	CASSGLAGGSTGELFF	TGTGCCAGCAGTGGACTAGCGGGAGGAAGCACCGGGGAGCTGTTTTTT
.	TRBV5-8	TRBD1	TRBJ1-1	CASSVGQGAAEAFF	TGTGCCAGCAGCGTCGGACAGGGGGCGGCTGAAGCTTTCTTT
.	TRBV27	.	TRBJ1-2	CASSLSGAGGYTF	TGTGCCAGCAGTTTAAGTGGGGCAGGTGGCTACACCTTC
.	TRBV7-6	.	TRBJ2-7	CASSLADSKPSYEQYF	TGTGCCAGCAGCTTAGCGGACAGCAAGCCCTCCTACGAGCAGTACTTC
.	TRBV15	TRBD2	TRBJ2-5	CATSRDLTSGQETQYF	TGTGCCACCAGCAGAGATCTTACTAGCGGTCAAGAGACCCAGTACTTC
.	TRBV2	.	TRBJ2-7	CASSSFPSAPYEQYF	TGTGCCAGCAGCTCCTTCCCTAGCGCCCCCTACGAGCAGTACTTC
.	TRBV27	.	TRBJ1-3	CASSLTGGSGNTIYF	TGTGCCAGCAGTTTAACGGGGGGCTCTGGAAACACCATATATTTT
.	TRBV5-3	TRBD1	TRBJ1-4	CARTTGGDEKLFF	TGTGCCAGAACCACAGGGGGGGATGAAAAACTGTTTTTT
.	TRBV7-9	.	TRBJ2-1	CASSFIAGTGNEQFF	TGTGCCAGCAGCTTCATTGCGGGAACGGGAAATGAGCAGTTCTTC
once	TRBV5-5	TRBD1	TRBJ2-3	CASSTTGTATDTQYF	TGTGCCAGCAGCACCACCGGGACAGCCACAGATACGCAGTATTTT
.	TRBV5-1	.	TRBJ2-7	CASSFAQGEIYEQYF	TGCGCCAGCAGCTTTGCACAGGGAGAGATCTACGAGCAGTACTTC
.	TRBV6-7	.	TRBJ2-7	CASSSGRRHEQYF	TGTGCCAGCAGTTCGGGAAGGCGGCACGAGCAGTACTTC
.	TRBV5-6	TRBD2	TRBJ2-3	CASSPQGLAGDLTQYF	TGTGCCAGCAGCCCTCAAGGGCTAGCGGGAGACCTTACGCAGTATTTT
.	TRBV28	TRBD1	TRBJ1-2	CASSLSGGHGYTF	TGTGCCAGCAGTTTATCAGGGGGCCACGGCTACACCTTC
.	TRBV6-2/TRBV6-3	TRBD2	TRBJ2-1	CASSYSGLAGGGEQFF	TGTGCCAGCAGTTACTCCGGACTAGCGGGGGGAGGTGAGCAGTTCTTC
.	TRBV7-3	.	TRBJ2-5	CASSLGGSTIQETQYF	TGTGCCAGCAGCTTAGGCGGTAGCACTATCCAAGAGACCCAGTACTTC
.	TRBV6-5	.	TRBJ2-7	CASSREGASYEQYF	TGTGCCAGCAGTCGAGAAGGGGCGTCCTACGAGCAGTACTTC
.	TRBV27	TRBD1	TRBJ2-7	CASSLGQGGRQYF	TGTGCCAGCAGTCTCGGACAGGGCGGTAGGCAGTACTTC
.	TRBV4-2	.	TRBJ2-7	CASSQDGEGGPYEQYF	TGTGCCAGCAGCCAAGATGGCGAGGGCGGACCTTACGAGCAGTACTTC